Each of the 19 T cell receptor beta chains below was sequenced from the same sample in a study of T-cell reconstitution after alpha-beta-depleted transplantation in children. Unique molecular identifiers were built into the TCRbeta library. TCRdb fed the PCR reads into MiXCR, producing one record per CDR3 protein. The table has 15,000 to 20,000 distinct CDR3 sequences, 9.5% to 15% seen once; the top ten hold 60% to 75%. Source: PBMCs, mostly from graft donor cells, taken 180 days after TCRalphabeta/CD19-depleted stem cell transplant. Receptors were obtained from a boy younger than two who had a stem cell transplant for Wiskott-Aldrich syndrome, so the T cells may come from the graft donor.

The chain combines TRBV7-6 with TRBJ2-7, with TRBD2 identical over 9 bases. Germline V lookup: CDR1 SGHVS, CDR2 FNYEAQ. CDR3 length: 17 amino acids. Trimming at V came to 2 bases and at J to 3 bases, leaving 11 bases not matched to a gene. CDR3: CASSLSPLAGLNYEQYF. CDR3 coding DNA: TGTGCCAGCAGCTTATCCCCTCTAGCGGGACTCAACTACGAGCAGTACTTC. The complete variable domain, with remaining parts taken from reference TRBV7-6 and TRBJ2-7, reads GAGVSQSPRYKVTKRGQDVALRCDPISGHVSLYWYRQALGQGPEFLTYFNYEAQQDKSGLPNDRFSAERPEGSISTLTIQRTEQRDSAMYRCASSLSPLAGLNYEQYFGPGTRLTVT.

In the case of this clonotype: With a much larger clone just one base away, this may be a read error. A read error is likely, as this CDR3 ends without the conserved phenylalanine or tryptophan. This rearrangement joins TRBV6-5 to TRBJ2-1; tentative D call: TRBD1 (6 bases). The V end was cut by 5 bases, the J end by 0 bases, with 20 bases between. Per germline, CDR1 MNHEY and CDR2 SVGAGI. The CDR3 is 18 amino acids. CDR3 in amino acids: CASSIEQGVSFSYNEQFL. CDR3 DNA: TGTGCCAGCAGTATCGAACAGGGAGTCTCCTTCTCCTACAATGAGCAGTTCCTC.

In this sample, this clonotype turned up a few times. This chain uses TRBV20-1 with TRBJ2-1; 10 positions agree with TRBD2. The ends lost 2 bases at V and 4 bases at J; junction bases unmatched: 11. Germline loops: CDR1 DFQATT, CDR2 SNEGSKA (reference sequence). The CDR3 totals 17 residues. This chain's CDR3 is CSARRRVGLAEYNEQFF. DNA of the CDR3: TGCAGTGCTAGAAGACGGGTAGGACTAGCGGAGTACAATGAGCAGTTCTTC.

There are many counts of this clonotype. V gene TRBV9 combines with J gene TRBJ1-2, with D unclear. Trimming stripped 0 bases from V and 4 bases from J, with 10 bases between. CDR1 and CDR2 (germline): SGDLS, YYNGEE. The CDR3 is 14 residues long. CDR3 coding DNA: TGTGCCAGCAGCGTAGATGAAAGTCTCTATGGCTACACCTTC. Its translation is CASSVDESLYGYTF. The full variable domain, completed using reference TRBV9 and TRBJ1-2, is DSGVTQTPKHLITATGQRVTLRCSPRSGDLSVYWYQQSLDQGLQFLIQYYNGEERAKGNILERFSAQQFPDLHSELNLSSLELGDSALYFCASSVDESLYGYTFGSGTRLTVV.

This clonotype showed up many times. V and J are TRBV6-2 or TRBV6-3 and TRBJ2-7, with TRBD1 matching over 8 bases. In germline, CDR1 is MNHEY, CDR2 SVGEGT. The CDR3 extends over 12 amino acids. J was trimmed by 6 bases and V by 5 bases; bases with no gene match: 3. The CDR3 DNA reads TGTGCCAGCAGTCAGGGGGCGCCCGAGCAGTACTTC. This codes for CASSQGAPEQYF.

This clonotype has at least ten counts. V gene TRBV7-9 combines with J gene TRBJ1-5; a weak D match, TRBD1 (5 bases). The germline gives CDR1 SEHNR, CDR2 FQNEAQ (reference sequence). V was pared by 4 bases and J by 0 bases, with 10 bases between. The CDR3 runs to 15 residues. In DNA form, the CDR3 reads TGTGCCAGCAGCTCGACAGTTTATAGCAATCAGCCCCAGCATTTT. As protein: CASSSTVYSNQPQHF.

There are many counts of this clonotype. The chain uses TRBV20-1 and TRBJ1-2, with a possible D match to TRBD1 (5 bases). The V gene's germline CDR1 is DFQATT and CDR2 SNEGSKA (reference sequence). CDR3 length equals 13 residues. Trimming took off 7 bases at V and 9 bases at J, with 21 bases between the two ends. CDR3 DNA: TGCAGTGTCTCATTCGGGGGGGATCGCAGCTACACCTTC. The encoded protein is CSVSFGGDRSYTF.

The chain has TRBV4-1 and TRBJ1-1; 8 bases match TRBD1. Germline V lookup: CDR1 MGHRA, CDR2 YSYEKL. The ends lost 5 bases at V and 5 bases at J; junction bases unmatched: 10. This CDR3 region has 15 residues. CDR3 residues: CASSFNRGSGTEAFF. The CDR3 bases are TGCGCCAGCAGCTTCAACAGGGGGAGCGGGACTGAAGCTTTCTTT.

This clonotype was recorded many times. This chain uses TRBV20-1 with TRBJ2-7; 9 positions agree with TRBD2. From germline, CDR1 is DFQATT and CDR2 SNEGSKA (reference sequence). This CDR3 contains 15 residues. With V trimmed by 2 bases and J by 5 bases, 10 bases remained unmatched. CDR3 DNA sequence: TGCAGTGCTAGACCCCATCCTAGCGGGAACCACGAGCAGTACTTC. Its translation: CSARPHPSGNHEQYF.

The sample holds many counts of this clonotype. The chain carries TRBV18 and TRBJ2-3, with D perhaps matching TRBD2 (5 bases). This CDR3 is built from 16 residues. In germline, CDR1 is KGHSH, CDR2 LQKENI. V shed 0 bases and J shed 3 bases, with 13 bases lying between them. CDR3 nucleotide sequence: TGTGCCAGCTCACCACCGGAAGGGAGTAGTACAGATACGCAGTATTTT. As protein: CASSPPEGSSTDTQYF.

This clonotype was counted many times. This chain joins TRBV18 and TRBJ1-1; a weak D match, TRBD1 (5 bases). In germline, CDR1 is KGHSH, CDR2 LQKENI. The CDR3 sequence is 14 residues long. Trimming shortened V by 3 bases and J by 1 base, and 9 bases separated the two germline ends. CDR3 nucleotides: TGTGCCAGCTCACCCGGGGGGGGGAACACTGAAGCTTTCTTT. Translation: CASSPGGGNTEAFF.

The J gene is TRBJ2-4, the V gene TRBV7-8; possibly TRBD1 for D (6 bases). The germline CDR1 and CDR2 sequences are SGHVS and FQNEAQ. The V gene lost 1 base and the J gene lost 7 bases, with 14 bases spanning the gap. The CDR3 is 15 residues long. CDR3 nucleotides: TGTGCCAGCAGCTTAGGAATCGGGGACAATAACATTCAGTACTTC. Translating it yields CASSLGIGDNNIQYF.

The chain links TRBV20-1 to TRBJ1-2; D ambiguous. The CDR3 has 13 residues. Trimming removed 0 bases from V and 3 bases from J, with 8 bases in between. CDR1 DFQATT and CDR2 SNEGSKA come from the germline V gene (reference sequence). CDR3 sequence (DNA): TGCAGTGCTAGAGATGGCGGGGACTATGGCTACACCTTC. Translated: CSARDGGDYGYTF.

The V and J genes are TRBV7-9 and TRBJ2-3; D uncertain. V was shortened by 5 bases and J by 6 bases, with 18 bases between the two germline ends. In germline, CDR1 is SEHNR, CDR2 FQNEAQ (reference sequence). The CDR3 has 15 amino acids. The CDR3 coding sequence is TGTGCCAGCAGCCCTAGGATCCTAGTTTCCGATACGCAGTATTTT. Its protein is CASSPRILVSDTQYF.

A few counts support this clonotype. The V and J genes are TRBV29-1 and TRBJ2-3; TRBD1 aligns across 11 bases. Germline-derived CDR1 and CDR2 are SQVTM and ANQGSEA. The CDR3 spans 14 residues. The ends lost 6 bases at V and 4 bases at J; junction bases unmatched: 6. The CDR3 nucleotides are TGCAGCGTCACAGGGACAGGGGGTTCAGATACGCAGTATTTT. It codes for CSVTGTGGSDTQYF.

Ten or more counts support this clonotype. V gene TRBV4-2 combines with J gene TRBJ1-2; D might be TRBD1 (6 bases). This CDR3 region has 16 residues. Germline CDR1 LGHNA, CDR2 YNFKEQ. Trimming took off 1 base at V and 0 bases at J, with 12 bases between the two ends. CDR3 residues: CASSQVGGQTNYGYTF. The CDR3 DNA follows: TGTGCCAGCAGCCAAGTAGGGGGGCAGACTAACTATGGCTACACCTTC.

This clonotype was seen many times. The J gene is TRBJ2-5, the V gene TRBV5-4; D is uncertain. Trimming stripped 2 bases from V and 7 bases from J, with 12 bases between. Germline V gives CDR1 SGHNT, CDR2 YYREEE (reference sequence). CDR3 length equals 13 residues. The CDR3 spells CASSLSRPGTQYF. For the CDR3, the DNA is TGTGCCAGCAGCTTATCCCGACCAGGGACCCAGTACTTC.

The table lists this clonotype with a few counts. The chain joins TRBV18 to TRBJ2-7; no reliable D call. Germline V lookup: CDR1 KGHSH, CDR2 LQKENI. The CDR3 covers 13 residues. V shed 1 base and J shed 6 bases, with 10 bases lying between them. CDR3 region: CASSPLSATEQYF. CDR3 coding DNA: TGTGCCAGCTCACCACTTTCGGCAACCGAGCAGTACTTC.

V gene TRBV15 combines with J gene TRBJ2-7; 8 nucleotides agree with TRBD2. CDR3 length: 14 amino acids. The V segment lost 1 base and the J segment 4 bases; nucleotides outside the gene matches: 3. Germline CDR1 and CDR2: LNHNV and YYDKDF (reference sequence). The CDR3 DNA reads as TGTGCCACCAGCAGAGGGAGCGGGAGTTACGAGCAGTACTTC. Protein product: CATSRGSGSYEQYF.